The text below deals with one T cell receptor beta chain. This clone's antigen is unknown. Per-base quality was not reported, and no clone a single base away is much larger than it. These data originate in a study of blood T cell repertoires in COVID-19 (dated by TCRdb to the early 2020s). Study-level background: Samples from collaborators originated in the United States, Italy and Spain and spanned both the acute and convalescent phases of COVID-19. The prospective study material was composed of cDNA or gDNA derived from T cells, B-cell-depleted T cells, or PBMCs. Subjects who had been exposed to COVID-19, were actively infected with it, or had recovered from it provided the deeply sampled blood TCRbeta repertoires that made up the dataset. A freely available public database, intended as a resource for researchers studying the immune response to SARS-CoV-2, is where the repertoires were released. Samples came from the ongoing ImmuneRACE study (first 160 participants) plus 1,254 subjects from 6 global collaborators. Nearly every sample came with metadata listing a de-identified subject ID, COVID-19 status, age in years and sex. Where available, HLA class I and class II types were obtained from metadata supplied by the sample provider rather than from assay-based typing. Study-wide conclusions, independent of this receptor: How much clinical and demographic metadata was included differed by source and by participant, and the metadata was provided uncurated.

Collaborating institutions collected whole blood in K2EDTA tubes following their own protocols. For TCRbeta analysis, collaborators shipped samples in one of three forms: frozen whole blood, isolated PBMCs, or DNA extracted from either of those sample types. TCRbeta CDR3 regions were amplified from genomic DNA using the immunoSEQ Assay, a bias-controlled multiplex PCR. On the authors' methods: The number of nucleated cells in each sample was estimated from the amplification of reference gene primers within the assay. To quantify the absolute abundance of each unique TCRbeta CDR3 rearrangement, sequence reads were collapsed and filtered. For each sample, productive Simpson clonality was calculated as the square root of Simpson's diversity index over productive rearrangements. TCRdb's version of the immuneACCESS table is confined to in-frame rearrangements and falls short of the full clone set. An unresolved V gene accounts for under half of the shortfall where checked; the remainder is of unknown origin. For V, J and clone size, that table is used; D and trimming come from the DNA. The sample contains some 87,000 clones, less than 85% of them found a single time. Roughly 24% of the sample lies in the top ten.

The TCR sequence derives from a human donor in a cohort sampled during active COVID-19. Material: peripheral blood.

The DNA sequence follows: TGTGCCAGCAGTGAACTTGCGTACGAGCAGTACTTC. Its coded protein is CASSELAYEQYF. This sequence uses TRBV6-1 and TRBJ2-7; no D gene can be assigned with confidence. Relative to germline, V is 2 bases shorter and J is 4 bases shorter, with 6 bases between their ends. Based on the germline V gene, the CDR1 and CDR2 sequences are MNHNS and SASEGT. From the cysteine up to the phenylalanine, the CDR3 has a length of 12 residues. Only the CDR3 portion is preserved as DNA: 36 bases, with reading frame beginning at the first base.